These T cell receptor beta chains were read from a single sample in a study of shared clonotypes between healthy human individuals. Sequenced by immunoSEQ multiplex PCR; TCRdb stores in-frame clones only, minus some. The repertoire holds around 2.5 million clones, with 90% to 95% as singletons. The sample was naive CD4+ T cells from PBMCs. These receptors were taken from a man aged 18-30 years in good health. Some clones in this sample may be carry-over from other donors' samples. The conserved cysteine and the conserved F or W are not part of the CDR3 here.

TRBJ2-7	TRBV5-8	ASIPRSRPNYEQY
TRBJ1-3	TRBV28	ASSRAGISGNTIY
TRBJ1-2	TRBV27	ASSRQTGGNYGYT
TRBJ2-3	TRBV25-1	ASTLLDTQY
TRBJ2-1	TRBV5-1	ASSLVRNEQF
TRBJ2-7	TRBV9	ASSLRDGGYEQY
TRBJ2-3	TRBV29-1	SVQGGSGVDTQY
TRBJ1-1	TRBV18	ASSPRQGTEAF
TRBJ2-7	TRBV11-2	ASSLGEAAEQY
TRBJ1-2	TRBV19	ASSIQAPGRVFGGYT